This T cell receptor beta chain stems from a study of T-cell reconstitution after alpha-beta-depleted transplantation in children. This sample's TCRbeta library carried unique molecular identifier barcodes. TCRdb re-called the PCR reads through MiXCR, storing one row per CDR3 protein. The sample comprises 350,000 to 500,000 distinct CDR3 sequences, roughly 44% of which are singletons, and under 35% rests with the top ten. The CDR3 spans 11 residues. CDR1 and CDR2 from the germline V gene are DFQATT and SNEGSKA (reference sequence). Trimming shortened V by 5 bases and J by 11 bases, and 13 bases separated the two germline ends. Regarding the study as a whole: It was reported that alpha-beta T cells came from several hundred expanded graft clones (about two months after transplant).

Notes on this clonotype: Its antigen is unknown.

The chain couples TRBV20-1 to TRBJ2-1; D unclear. Sequenced here: PBMCs, sampled before TCRalphabeta/CD19-depleted stem cell transplant. This receptor was taken from a girl under 10 years old with aplastic anemia, due to receive a stem cell transplant. The CDR3 DNA follows: TGCAGTGCTCCAAACATTCTGCAGCAGTTCTTC. Amino acid sequence: CSAPNILQQFF.